This T cell receptor (beta chain) was obtained from a study of T cell clones after liver transplantation. As for the study in general: Graft-donor-reactive sequences were compared with third-party-reactive TCRbeta sequences from pre-transplant mixed lymphocyte reactions. Three of eight recipients were HCV-positive; others had non-autoimmune, non-viral indications.

Trimming took 7 bases from V and 6 from J, leaving 16 bases between them. The germline gives CDR1 MDHEN, CDR2 SYDVKM. CDR3 size: 14 residues. TCRdb's copy holds only in-frame clones and misses some; the assay was immunoSEQ multiplex PCR. Of some 120,000 clones listed, just over 90% are singletons. Notes on the study in general: The donor-reactive repertoire was only partly measurable in a couple of subjects, lacking donor cells. Conclusions were preliminary, with small, heterogeneous patient groups.

Details on this clone: Its antigen is unidentified.

This specimen was CD4+ T cells from blood, taken 12 months after liver transplant. This clonotype was obtained from a human patient who received a liver transplant. Some T cells may have originated in the graft donor. The rearrangement uses TRBV28 and TRBJ1-5, with D unresolved. CDR3 sequence: CASTSEGEFQPQHF. In DNA, the CDR3 is TGTGCCAGCACCTCGGAGGGAGAGTTTCAGCCCCAGCATTTT.